The text below deals with one T cell receptor (beta chain). Its specificity is not known. V was shortened by 8 bases and J by 4 bases, with 12 bases between the two germline ends. The CDR3 is made up of 13 amino acids. CDR1 is MNHEY, CDR2 SVGAGI, per germline. This entry comes from a study of cytotoxic CD8 clonotypes in ibrutinib-treated CLL. Library input was around 2 micrograms of DNA from cryopreserved PBMCs. Study observations and caveats: With treatment, public clonotypes, which were uncommon, either contracted or remained stable.

Clones were read by immunoSEQ multiplex PCR, and TCRdb kept only the in-frame ones, dropping some. Found here are 250,000 to 350,000 clones, around 69% of them singletons; the top ten hold about 6%. The source of this sequence is a human donor with chronic lymphocytic leukemia. J is TRBJ2-1 and V is TRBV6-5; D is perhaps TRBD1 (5 bases). Sequenced material: PBMCs, taken at disease progression, from a patient treated with ibrutinib. For the CDR3, the DNA is TGTGCCAGCGGCTATGCAGGGTACAATGAGCAGTTCTTC. Protein sequence: CASGYAGYNEQFF.